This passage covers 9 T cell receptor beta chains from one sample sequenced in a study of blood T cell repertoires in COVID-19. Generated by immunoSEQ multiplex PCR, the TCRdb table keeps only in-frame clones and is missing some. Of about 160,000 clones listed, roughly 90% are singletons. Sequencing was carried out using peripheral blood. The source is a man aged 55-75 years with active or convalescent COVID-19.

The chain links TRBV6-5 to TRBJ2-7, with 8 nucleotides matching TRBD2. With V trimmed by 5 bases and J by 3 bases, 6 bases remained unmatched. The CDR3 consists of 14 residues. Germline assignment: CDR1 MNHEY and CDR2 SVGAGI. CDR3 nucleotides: TGTGCCAGCAGTACCGGGACTAGAGGCTACGAGCAGTACTTC. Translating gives CASSTGTRGYEQYF.

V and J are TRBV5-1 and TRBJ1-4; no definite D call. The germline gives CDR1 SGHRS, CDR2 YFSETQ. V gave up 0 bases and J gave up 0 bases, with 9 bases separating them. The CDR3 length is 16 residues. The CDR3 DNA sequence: TGCGCCAGCAGCTTGGGCAACAGAGCAACTAATGAAAAACTGTTTTTT. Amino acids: CASSLGNRATNEKLFF. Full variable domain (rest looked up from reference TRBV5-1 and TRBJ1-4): KAGVTQTPRYLIKTRGQQVTLSCSPISGHRSVSWYQQTPGQGLQFLFEYFSETQRNKGNFPGRFSGRQFSNSRSEMNVSTLELGDSALYLCASSLGNRATNEKLFFGSGTQLSVL.

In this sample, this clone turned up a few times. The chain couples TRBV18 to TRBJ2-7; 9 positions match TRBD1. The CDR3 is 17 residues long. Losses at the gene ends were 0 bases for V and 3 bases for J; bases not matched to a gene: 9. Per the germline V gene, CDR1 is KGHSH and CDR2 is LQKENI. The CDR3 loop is CASSPPSGQGFLYEQYF. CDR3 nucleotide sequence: TGTGCCAGCTCACCACCGTCCGGACAGGGGTTTCTCTACGAGCAGTACTTC.

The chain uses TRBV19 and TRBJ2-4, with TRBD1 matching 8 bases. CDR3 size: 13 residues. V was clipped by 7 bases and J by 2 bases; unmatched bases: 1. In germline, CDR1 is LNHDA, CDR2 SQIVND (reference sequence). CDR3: CASTGGTKNIQYF. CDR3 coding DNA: TGTGCCAGTACAGGGGGCACCAAAAACATTCAGTACTTC.

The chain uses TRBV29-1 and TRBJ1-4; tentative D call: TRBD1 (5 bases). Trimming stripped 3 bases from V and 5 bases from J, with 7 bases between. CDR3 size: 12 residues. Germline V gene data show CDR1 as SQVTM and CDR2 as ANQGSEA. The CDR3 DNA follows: TGCAGCGTTGAGGGGGGAAATGAAAAACTGTTTTTT. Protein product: CSVEGGNEKLFF.

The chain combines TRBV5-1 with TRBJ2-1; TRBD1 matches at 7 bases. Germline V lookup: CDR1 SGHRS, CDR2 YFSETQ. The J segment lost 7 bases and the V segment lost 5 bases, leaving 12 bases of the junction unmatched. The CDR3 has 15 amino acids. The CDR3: CASSSDRAYKNEQFF. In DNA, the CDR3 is TGCGCCAGCAGTTCAGACAGGGCGTATAAAAATGAGCAGTTCTTC.

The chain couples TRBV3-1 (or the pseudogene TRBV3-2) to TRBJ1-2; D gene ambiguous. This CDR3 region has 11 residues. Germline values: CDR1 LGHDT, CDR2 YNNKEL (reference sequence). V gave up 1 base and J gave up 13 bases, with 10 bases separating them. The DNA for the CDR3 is TGTGCCAGCAGCCAAGTGGACTATTTCACCTTC. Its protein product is CASSQVDYFTF.

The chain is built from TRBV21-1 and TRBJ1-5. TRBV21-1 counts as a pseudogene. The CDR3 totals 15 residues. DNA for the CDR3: TGTGCCAGCAGCAAACGGGGGGATTTCAATCAGCCCCAGCATTTT. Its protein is CASSKRGDFNQPQHF.

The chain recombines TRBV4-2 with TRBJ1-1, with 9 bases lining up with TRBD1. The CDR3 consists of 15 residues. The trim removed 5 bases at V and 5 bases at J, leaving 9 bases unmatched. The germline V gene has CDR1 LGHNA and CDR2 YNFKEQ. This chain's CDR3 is CASSMEGQGRTEAFF. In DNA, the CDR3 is TGTGCCAGCAGCATGGAAGGACAGGGGCGGACTGAAGCTTTCTTT.